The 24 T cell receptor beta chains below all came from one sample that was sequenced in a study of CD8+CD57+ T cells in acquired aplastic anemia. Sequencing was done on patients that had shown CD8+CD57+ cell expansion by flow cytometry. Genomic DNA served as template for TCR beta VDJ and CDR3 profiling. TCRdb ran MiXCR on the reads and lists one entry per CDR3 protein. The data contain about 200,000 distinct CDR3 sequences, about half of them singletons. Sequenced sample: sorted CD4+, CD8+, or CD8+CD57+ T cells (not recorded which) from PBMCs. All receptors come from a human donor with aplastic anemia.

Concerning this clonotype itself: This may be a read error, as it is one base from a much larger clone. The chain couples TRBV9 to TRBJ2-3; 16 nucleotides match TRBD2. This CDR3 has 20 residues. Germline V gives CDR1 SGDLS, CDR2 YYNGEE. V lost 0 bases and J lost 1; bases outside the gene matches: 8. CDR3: CASSVGVGTSGGARTDTQYF. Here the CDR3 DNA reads TGTGCCAGCAGCGTAGGAGTTGGGACTAGCGGGGGGGCTCGCACAGATACGCAGTATTTT. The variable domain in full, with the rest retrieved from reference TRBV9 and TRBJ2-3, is DSGVTQTPKHLITATGQRVTLRCSPRSGDLSVYWYQQSLDQGLQFLIQYYNGEERAKGNILERFSAQQFPDLHSELNLSSLELGDSALYFCASSVGVGTSGGARTDTQYFGPGTRLTVL.

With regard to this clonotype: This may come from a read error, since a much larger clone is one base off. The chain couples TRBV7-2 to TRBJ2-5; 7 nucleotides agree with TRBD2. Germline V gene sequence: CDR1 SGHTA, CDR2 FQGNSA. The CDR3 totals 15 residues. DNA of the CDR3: TGTGCCAGTAGCACCCTATCGGGGGGTCAAGGGACCCAGTACTTC. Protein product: CASSTLSGGQGTQYF.

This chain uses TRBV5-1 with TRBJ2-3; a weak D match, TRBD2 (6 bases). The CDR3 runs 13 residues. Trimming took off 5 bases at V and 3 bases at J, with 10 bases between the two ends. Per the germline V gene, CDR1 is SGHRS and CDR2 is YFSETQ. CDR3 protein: CASSPEGTDTQYF. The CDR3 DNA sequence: TGCGCCAGCAGTCCGGAGGGGACAGATACGCAGTATTTT. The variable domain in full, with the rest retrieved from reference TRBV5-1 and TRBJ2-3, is KAGVTQTPRYLIKTRGQQVTLSCSPISGHRSVSWYQQTPGQGLQFLFEYFSETQRNKGNFPGRFSGRQFSNSRSEMNVSTLELGDSALYLCASSPEGTDTQYFGPGTRLTVL.

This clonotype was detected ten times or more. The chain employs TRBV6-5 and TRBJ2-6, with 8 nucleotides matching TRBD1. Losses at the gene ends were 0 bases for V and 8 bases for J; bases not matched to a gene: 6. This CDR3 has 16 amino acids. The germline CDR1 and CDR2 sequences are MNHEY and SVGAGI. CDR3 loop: CASSYSWTGRTNVLTF. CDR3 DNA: TGTGCCAGCAGTTACTCCTGGACAGGGAGGACCAACGTCCTGACTTTC.

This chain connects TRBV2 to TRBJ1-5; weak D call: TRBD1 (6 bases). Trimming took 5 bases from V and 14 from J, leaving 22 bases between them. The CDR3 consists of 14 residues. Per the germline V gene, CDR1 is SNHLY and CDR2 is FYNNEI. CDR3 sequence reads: CASSRTSGGANEHF. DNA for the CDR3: TGTGCCAGCAGTCGGACTAGCGGGGGGGCCAATGAGCATTTT.

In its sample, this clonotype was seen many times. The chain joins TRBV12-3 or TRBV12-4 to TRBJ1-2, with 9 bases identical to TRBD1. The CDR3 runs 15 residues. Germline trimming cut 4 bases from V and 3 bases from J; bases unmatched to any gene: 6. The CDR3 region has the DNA TGTGCCAGCAGTTCTTCTCGGGACAGGGACTATGGCTACACCTTC. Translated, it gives CASSSSRDRDYGYTF.

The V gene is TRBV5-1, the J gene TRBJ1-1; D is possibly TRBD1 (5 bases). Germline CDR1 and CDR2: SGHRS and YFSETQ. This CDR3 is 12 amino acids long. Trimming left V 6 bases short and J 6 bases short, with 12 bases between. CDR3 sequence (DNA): TGCGCCAGCATCGGAGAGGGGCCTGAAGCTTTCTTT. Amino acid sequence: CASIGEGPEAFF.

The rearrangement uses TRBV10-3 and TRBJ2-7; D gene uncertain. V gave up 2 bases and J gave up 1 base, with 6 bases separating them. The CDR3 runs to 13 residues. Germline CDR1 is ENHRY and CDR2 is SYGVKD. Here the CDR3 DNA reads TGTGCCATCAGTGAGCCCCGTTCCTACGAGCAGTACTTC. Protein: CAISEPRSYEQYF.

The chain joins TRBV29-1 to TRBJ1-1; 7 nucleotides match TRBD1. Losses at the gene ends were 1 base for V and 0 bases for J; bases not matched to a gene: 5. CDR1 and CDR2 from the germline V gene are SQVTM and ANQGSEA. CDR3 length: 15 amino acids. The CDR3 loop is CSVEGIQGMNTEAFF. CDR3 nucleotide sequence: TGCAGCGTTGAAGGGATACAGGGGATGAACACTGAAGCTTTCTTT.

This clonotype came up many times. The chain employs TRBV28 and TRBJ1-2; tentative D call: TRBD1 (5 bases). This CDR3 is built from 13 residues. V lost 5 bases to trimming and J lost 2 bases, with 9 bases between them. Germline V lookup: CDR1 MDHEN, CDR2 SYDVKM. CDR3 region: CASSQGDNYGYTF. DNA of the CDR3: TGTGCCAGCAGTCAGGGAGACAACTATGGCTACACCTTC.

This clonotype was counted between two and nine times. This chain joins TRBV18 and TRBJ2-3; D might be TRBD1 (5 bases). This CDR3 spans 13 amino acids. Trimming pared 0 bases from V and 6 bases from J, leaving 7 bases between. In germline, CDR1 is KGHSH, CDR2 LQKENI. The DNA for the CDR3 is TGTGCCAGCTCACCACCGGGGCAGGATACGCAGTATTTT. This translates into CASSPPGQDTQYF. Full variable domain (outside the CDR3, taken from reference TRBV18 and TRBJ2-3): NAGVMQNPRHLVRRRGQEARLRCSPMKGHSHVYWYRQLPEEGLKFMVYLQKENIIDESGMPKERFSAEFPKEGPSILRIQQVVRGDSAAYFCASSPPGQDTQYFGPGTRLTVL.

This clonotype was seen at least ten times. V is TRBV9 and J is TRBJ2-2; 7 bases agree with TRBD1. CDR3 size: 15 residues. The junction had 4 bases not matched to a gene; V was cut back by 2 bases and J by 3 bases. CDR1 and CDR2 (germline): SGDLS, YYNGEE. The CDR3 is CASSVRGRDTGELFF. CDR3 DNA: TGTGCCAGCAGCGTTAGGGGGCGGGACACCGGGGAGCTGTTTTTT.

The CDR3 protein is CASSPTQAYLEAFF. DNA of the CDR3: TGTGCCAGTAGTCCCACACAGGCGTACTTGGAAGCTTTCTTT. This chain connects TRBV19 to TRBJ1-1; possible D gene TRBD1, 5 bases. Looked up from germline, CDR1 is LNHDA and CDR2 is SQIVND (reference sequence). The CDR3 is made up of 14 amino acids. Trimming took off 5 bases at V and 8 bases at J, with 18 bases between the two ends. Looking up the rest from reference TRBV19 and TRBJ1-1 gives the full variable domain: DGGITQSPKYLFRKEGQNVTLSCEQNLNHDAMYWYRQDPGQGLRLIYYSQIVNDFQKGDIAEGYSVSREKKESFPLTVTSAQKNPTAFYLCASSPTQAYLEAFFGQGTRLTVV.

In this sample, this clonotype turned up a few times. CDR3 sequence (DNA): TGTGCTAGTGGTTTGGTCACCCCCGGAGGCAGGAATACGCAGTATTTT. Translation: CASGLVTPGGRNTQYF. V usage is TRBV12-5 and J usage is TRBJ2-3, with D tentatively TRBD2 (5 bases). The V gene's germline CDR1 is LGHNT and CDR2 FRNRAP. The CDR3 sequence is 16 residues long. Trimming took 0 bases from V and 7 from J, leaving 17 bases between them.

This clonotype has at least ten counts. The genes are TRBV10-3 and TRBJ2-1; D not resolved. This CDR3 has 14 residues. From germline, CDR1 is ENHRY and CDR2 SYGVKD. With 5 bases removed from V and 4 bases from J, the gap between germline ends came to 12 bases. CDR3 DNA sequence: TGTGCCATCAGTCCCCAGTGGGAATACAATGAGCAGTTCTTC. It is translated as CAISPQWEYNEQFF.

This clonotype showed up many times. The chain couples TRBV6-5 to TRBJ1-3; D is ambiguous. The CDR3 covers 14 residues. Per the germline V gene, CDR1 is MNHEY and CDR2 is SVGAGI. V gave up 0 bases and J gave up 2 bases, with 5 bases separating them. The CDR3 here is CASSYSTAGNTIYF. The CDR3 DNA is TGTGCCAGCAGTTACTCAACTGCTGGAAACACCATATATTTT.

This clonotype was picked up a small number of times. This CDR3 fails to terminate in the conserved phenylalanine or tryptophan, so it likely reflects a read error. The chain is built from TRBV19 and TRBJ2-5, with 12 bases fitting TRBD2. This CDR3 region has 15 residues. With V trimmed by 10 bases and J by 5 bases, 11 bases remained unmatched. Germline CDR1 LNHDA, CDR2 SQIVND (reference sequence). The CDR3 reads CATGGLAGGQETQYL. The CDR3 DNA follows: TGTGCCACCGGGGGCCTAGCGGGGGGGCAGGAGACCCAGTACCTC.

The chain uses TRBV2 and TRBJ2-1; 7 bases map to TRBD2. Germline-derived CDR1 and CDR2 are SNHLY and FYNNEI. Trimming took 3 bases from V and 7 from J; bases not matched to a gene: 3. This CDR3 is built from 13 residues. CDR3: CASSDYGGNEQFF. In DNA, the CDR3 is TGTGCCAGCAGTGACTACGGGGGGAATGAGCAGTTCTTC.

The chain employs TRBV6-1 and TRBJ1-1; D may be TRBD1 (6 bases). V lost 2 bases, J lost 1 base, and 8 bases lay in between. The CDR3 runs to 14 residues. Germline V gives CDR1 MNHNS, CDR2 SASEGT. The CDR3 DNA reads TGTGCCAGCAGTGAAACAGGGCCGAACACTGAAGCTTTCTTT. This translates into CASSETGPNTEAFF.

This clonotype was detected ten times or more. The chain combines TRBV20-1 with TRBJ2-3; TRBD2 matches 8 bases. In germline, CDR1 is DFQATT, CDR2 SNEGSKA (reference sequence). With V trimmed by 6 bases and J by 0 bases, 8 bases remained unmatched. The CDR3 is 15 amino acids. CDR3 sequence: CSARGERGSTDTQYF. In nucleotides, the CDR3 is TGCAGTGCCCGTGGGGAGCGGGGGAGCACAGATACGCAGTATTTT.

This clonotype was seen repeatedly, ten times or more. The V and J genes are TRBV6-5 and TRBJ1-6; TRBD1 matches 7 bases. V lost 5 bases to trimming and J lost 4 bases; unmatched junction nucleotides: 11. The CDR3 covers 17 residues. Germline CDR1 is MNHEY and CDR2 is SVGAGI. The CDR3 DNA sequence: TGTGCCAGCAGTACTCCCGGGACAGTGCGTTATAATTCACCCCTCCACTTT. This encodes CASSTPGTVRYNSPLHF.

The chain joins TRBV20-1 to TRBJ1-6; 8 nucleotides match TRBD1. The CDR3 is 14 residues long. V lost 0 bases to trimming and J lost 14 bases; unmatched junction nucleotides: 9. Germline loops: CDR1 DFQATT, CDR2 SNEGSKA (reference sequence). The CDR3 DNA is TGCAGTGCTAGAGATCCGGGACAGGCAAATTCCCTCCACTTT. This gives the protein CSARDPGQANSLHF.

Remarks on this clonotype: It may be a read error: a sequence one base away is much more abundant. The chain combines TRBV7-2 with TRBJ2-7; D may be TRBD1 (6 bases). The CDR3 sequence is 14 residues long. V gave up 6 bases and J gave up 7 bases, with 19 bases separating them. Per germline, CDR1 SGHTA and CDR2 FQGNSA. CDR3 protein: CASSELGAMDEQYF. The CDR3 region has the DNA TGTGCCAGCAGTGAATTGGGGGCCATGGATGAGCAGTACTTC.

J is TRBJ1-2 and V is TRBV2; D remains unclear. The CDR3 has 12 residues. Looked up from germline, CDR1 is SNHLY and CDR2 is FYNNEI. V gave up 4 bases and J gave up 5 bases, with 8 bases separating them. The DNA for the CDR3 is TGTGCCAGCAGTGTTTCCTTGTATGGCTACACCTTC. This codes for CASSVSLYGYTF.